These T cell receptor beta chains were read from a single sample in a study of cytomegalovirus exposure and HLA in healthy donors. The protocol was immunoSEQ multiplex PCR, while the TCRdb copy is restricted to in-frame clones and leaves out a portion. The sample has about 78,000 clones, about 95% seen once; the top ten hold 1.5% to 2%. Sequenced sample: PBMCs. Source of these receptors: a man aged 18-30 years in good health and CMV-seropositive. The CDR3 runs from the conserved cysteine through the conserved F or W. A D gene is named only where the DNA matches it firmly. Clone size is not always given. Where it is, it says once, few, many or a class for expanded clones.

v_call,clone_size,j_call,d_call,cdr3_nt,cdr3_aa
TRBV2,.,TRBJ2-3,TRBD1,TGTGCCAGCAGTGACTTCGACAGGGCCTTCACAGATACGCAGTATTTT,CASSDFDRAFTDTQYF
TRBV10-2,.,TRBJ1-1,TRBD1,TGCGCCAGTCTAGGACAGGGGCGGATGAACACTGAAGCTTTCTTT,CASLGQGRMNTEAFF
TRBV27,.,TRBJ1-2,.,TGTGCCAGCAGTTTATCCCCGGGAGGAAACTATGGCTACACCTTC,CASSLSPGGNYGYTF
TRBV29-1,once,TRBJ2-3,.,TGCAGCGTTAAGAATAGCGGTCACACAGATACGCAGTATTTT,CSVKNSGHTDTQYF
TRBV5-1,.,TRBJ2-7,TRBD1,TGCGCCAGCAGCTTGGGACAGGGGGCAACCTACGAGCAGTACTTC,CASSLGQGATYEQYF
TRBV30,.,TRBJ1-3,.,TGTGCCTGGAGTGGGGGACTTTCAAAAGGATTCTCTGGAAACACCATATATTTT,CAWSGGLSKGFSGNTIYF
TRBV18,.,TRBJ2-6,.,TGTGCCAGCCCAGACAGGAACTCTGGGGCCAACGTCCTGACTTTC,CASPDRNSGANVLTF
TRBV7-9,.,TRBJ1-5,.,TGTGCCAGCAGCCCGGGGGGGGGCAGCAATCAGCCCCAGCATTTT,CASSPGGGSNQPQHF
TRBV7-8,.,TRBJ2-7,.,TGTGCCAGCAGCTTAGGTCGGGGGTGGGAGAACTCCTACGAGCAGTACTTC,CASSLGRGWENSYEQYF
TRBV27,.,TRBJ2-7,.,TGTGCCAGCAGTTTACCGGACAAAACCTACGAGCAGTACTTC,CASSLPDKTYEQYF
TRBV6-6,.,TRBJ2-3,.,TGTGCCAGCACGGATAGCGGACCCACAGATACGCAGTATTTT,CASTDSGPTDTQYF
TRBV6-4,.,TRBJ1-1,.,TGTGCCAGCAATGAGGGTCCGGGCACTGAAGCTTTCTTT,CASNEGPGTEAFF
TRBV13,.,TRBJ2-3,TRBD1,TGTGCCAGCAGCCCCACCGGACAGGGGAGTGGCACAGATACGCAGTATTTT,CASSPTGQGSGTDTQYF
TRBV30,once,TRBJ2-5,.,TGTGCCTGGAGTGGCGACTCAAATGGGGAGACCCAGTACTTC,CAWSGDSNGETQYF
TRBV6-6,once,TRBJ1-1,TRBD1,TGTGCCAGCAGTTACACAGGGGCGTCCATGAACACTGAAGCTTTCTTT,CASSYTGASMNTEAFF
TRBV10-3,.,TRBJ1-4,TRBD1,TGTGCCATCAGTGAGTCGGAAACAACAGGGGGCATTGGGGAAAAACTGTTTTTT,CAISESETTGGIGEKLFF
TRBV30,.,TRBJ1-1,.,TGTGCCTGGAGTGTACTAAGGTTAGGGAACACTGAAGCTTTCTTT,CAWSVLRLGNTEAFF
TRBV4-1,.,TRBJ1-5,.,TGCGCCAGCAGCCAAGATGAACAGGGCCGTAGACCCCAGCATTTT,CASSQDEQGRRPQHF
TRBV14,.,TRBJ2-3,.,TGTGCCAGCAGCCAAGGTGTAGGGAGAAGCACAGATACGCAGTATTTT,CASSQGVGRSTDTQYF
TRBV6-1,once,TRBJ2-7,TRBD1,TGTGCCAGCACCAAGGGACAGGGGGGTTCCTACGAGCAGTACTTC,CASTKGQGGSYEQYF
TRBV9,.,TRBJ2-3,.,TGTGCCAGCAGCGTACGGCAGGGTAGCACAGATACGCAGTATTTT,CASSVRQGSTDTQYF
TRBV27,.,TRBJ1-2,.,TGTGCCAGCAGTCAAAGAGATTTCTATGGCTACACCTTC,CASSQRDFYGYTF
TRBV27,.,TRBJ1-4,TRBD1,TGTGCCAGCAGTCCATGGACAGGAGGGGGTGAAAAACTATTTTTT,CASSPWTGGGEKLFF